The clone carrying this TCR beta chain turned up a few times. Its antigen is unknown. This CDR3 has 14 amino acids. Germline V gene lookup returns CDR1 SGHTA and CDR2 FQGNSA. Between the trimmed V and J ends, which lost 5 bases and 6 bases, there was a span of 11 bases. A single heparinised blood sample, averaging about 120 mL, was obtained per donor. Sorted populations all exceeded 95% purity. These data belong to a study of beta chain features in type 1 diabetes. Study-wide context: Comparable age, gender and cell yields were observed in patients relative to healthy donors. Points from the study as a whole: For patients, the naive, central memory and Treg TCRB repertoires appeared more alike than for healthy donors. Moderate yet significant TCRB CDR3 shortening was seen in Type 1 diabetes patients in all four CD4+ subsets.

Expressed TCRB transcripts were sequenced after all isolated RNA was converted to cDNA. The repertoire was sequenced with immunoSEQ multiplex PCR; TCRdb's copy has only in-frame clones and lacks some. The data contain approximately 14,000 clones, 55% to 70% of them singletons. The rearrangement links TRBV7-2 to TRBJ1-6; D is undetermined. The sequencing input was stem cell memory CD4+ T cells from blood. The TCR sequence derives from a woman aged 18-29 years with type 1 diabetes. For the CDR3, the DNA is TGTGCCAGCAGCCCATCGCAGGTTAATTCACCCCTCCACTTT. Encoded protein: CASSPSQVNSPLHF. The whole variable domain, filled in from reference TRBV7-2 and TRBJ1-6, reads GAGVSQSPSNKVTEKGKDVELRCDPISGHTALYWYRQSLGQGLEFLIYFQGNSAPDKSGLPSDRFSAERTGGSVSTLTIQRTQQEDSAVYLCASSPSQVNSPLHFGNGTRLTVT.